This entry concerns a single T cell receptor (beta chain). Allocation to cohorts depended on clinical history reported by the participants. This sample is drawn from a study of blood T cell repertoires in COVID-19. Study background: Sample material is recorded as cDNA or gDNA derived from T cells, B-cell-depleted T cells, or PBMCs.

Profiling relied on immunoSEQ multiplex PCR, and the TCRdb table lists in-frame clones only, not all of them. The table records a few hundred thousand clones, more than 80% of them present only once. Trimming removed 3 bases at V and 7 bases at J, with 15 bases between. The CDR3 sequence is 15 residues long. Germline V lookup: CDR1 LNHDA, CDR2 SQIVND (reference sequence). Input material: PBMCs or T cells enriched from blood (not recorded which). The chain joins TRBV19 to TRBJ2-2; the D gene is possibly TRBD1 (6 bases). The sequence derives from a man aged 25 to 40 who had recovered from COVID-19. CDR3 coding DNA: TGTGCCAGTAGTATCAGGGGAAAGTATAACGGGGAGCTGTTTTTT. Translating it yields CASSIRGKYNGELFF. Full variable domain (remainder filled in from reference TRBV19 and TRBJ2-2): DGGITQSPKYLFRKEGQNVTLSCEQNLNHDAMYWYRQDPGQGLRLIYYSQIVNDFQKGDIAEGYSVSREKKESFPLTVTSAQKNPTAFYLCASSIRGKYNGELFFGEGSRLTVL.